The sequence of this TCR beta chain was determined in a study of cytomegalovirus exposure and HLA in healthy donors. The germline CDR1 and CDR2 sequences are SSHAT and FNYEAQ (reference sequence). The CDR3 spans 14 residues. Trimming pared 1 base from V and 5 bases from J, leaving 11 bases between. Primers included in the PCR were 60 Vbeta and 13 Jbeta primers. Clones were read by immunoSEQ multiplex PCR, and TCRdb kept only the in-frame ones, dropping some. The table has some 140,000 clones, approximately 10% seen once. Sequencing was performed on PBMCs. The V call is TRBV7-7, the J call TRBJ2-5, with D maybe TRBD1 (6 bases). The receptor comes from a woman in her forties in good health and CMV-seropositive. CDR3 in amino acids: CASSLGTASETQYF. The CDR3, as DNA: TGTGCCAGCAGCTTAGGGACAGCTAGTGAGACCCAGTACTTC.